Listed below are T cell receptor beta chains from one sample, sequenced in a study of blood T cell repertoires in COVID-19. Repertoires were generated with immunoSEQ multiplex PCR, while TCRdb's copy carries only in-frame clones and drops some. The table lists more than 200,000 clones, less than 90% of them singletons. Sequenced: peripheral blood. These TCRs come from a man aged 65 to 79 with acute or convalescent COVID-19. The CDR3 runs from the conserved cysteine through the conserved F or W. The D gene is left open where the match is weak. Clone sizes are given selectively: once, few, many, or a class where the clone is expanded.

clone_size	d_call	v_call	j_call	cdr3_nt	cdr3_aa
-	-	TRBV6-5	TRBJ1-2	TGTGCCAGCAGTTCCCCGGGGGGCAGCTATGGCTACACCTTC	CASSSPGGSYGYTF
once	TRBD2	TRBV25-1	TRBJ2-1	TGTGCCAGCAGTGAGGTAGCGGGAGGGGGCTACAATGAGCAGTTCTTC	CASSEVAGGGYNEQFF
-	TRBD2	TRBV5-4	TRBJ2-5	TGTGCCAGCAGCTTGGGGCCTAGCGGGAGGGGCCAAGAGACCCAGTACTTC	CASSLGPSGRGQETQYF
-	TRBD1	TRBV20-1	TRBJ2-1	TGCAGTGCTACTGACAACAGGGGCCGGGAGCAGTTCTTC	CSATDNRGREQFF
-	-	TRBV30	TRBJ1-3	TGTGCCTGGAGTGTAGGGGGGGCCTCTGGAAACACCATATATTTT	CAWSVGGASGNTIYF
-	-	TRBV9	TRBJ2-3	TGTGCCAGCAGCGTAGAGACAGGCGCAATCGGGGATACGCAGTATTTT	CASSVETGAIGDTQYF
-	-	TRBV18	TRBJ2-1	TGTGCCAGCTCACCCGACGACGGGGGGCAGTTCTTC	CASSPDDGGQFF
few	-	TRBV28	TRBJ2-1	TGTGCCAGCACCCCCCCTTTCAGCTCCTACAATGAGCAGTTCTTC	CASTPPFSSYNEQFF
-	-	TRBV1	TRBJ2-7	TGCACCAGCAGCCAAGATTCACGGCCAGGGACCTACGAGCAGTACTTC	CTSSQDSRPGTYEQYF
-	-	TRBV19	TRBJ1-3	TGTGCCACGGGAAGAAACACCATATATTTT	CATGRNTIYF
-	-	TRBV5-5	TRBJ1-4	TGTGCCAGCAGCCCGGACGGGAATAGTGAAAAACTGTTTTTT	CASSPDGNSEKLFF
-	-	TRBV29-1	TRBJ1-4	TGCAGCGTTGTGGGGAGTTCTGAAAAACTGTTTTTT	CSVVGSSEKLFF
-	TRBD2	TRBV6-5	TRBJ2-7	TGTGCCAGCAGTACCCTGGGGACTACCTACGAGCAGTACTTC	CASSTLGTTYEQYF
-	-	TRBV27	TRBJ2-1	TGTGCCAGCAGATCTACCAATGAGCAGTTCTTC	CASRSTNEQFF
-	-	TRBV7-9	TRBJ2-7	TGTGCCAGCAGCCCTACTGGAGGGAACGAGCAGTACTTC	CASSPTGGNEQYF
-	TRBD1	TRBV9	TRBJ2-3	TGTGCCAGCAGCTTGGGACAGGGGGAAGATACGCAGTATTTT	CASSLGQGEDTQYF
-	-	TRBV6-5	TRBJ1-1	TGTGCCAGCCGGGGTAACACTGAAGCTTTCTTT	CASRGNTEAFF
-	-	TRBV5-1	TRBJ2-2	TGCGCCAGCAGCTTGTATGGTACAAACACCGGGGAGCTGTTTTTT	CASSLYGTNTGELFF
-	TRBD2	TRBV4-2	TRBJ2-1	TGTGCCAGCAGCCAAGGGACTAGCGGCTACAATGAGCAGTTCTTC	CASSQGTSGYNEQFF
-	-	TRBV20-1	TRBJ1-1	TGCAGTGCCAGGGGCGACACTGAAGCTTTCTTT	CSARGDTEAFF
-	TRBD2	TRBV12-3/TRBV12-4	TRBJ2-7	TGTGCCAGCAGTTGGGGGGGATCCTACGAGCAGTACTTC	CASSWGGSYEQYF
-	-	TRBV7-2	TRBJ1-3	TGTGCCAGCAGCCCAAACCCGACAGCATCTGGAAACACCATATATTTT	CASSPNPTASGNTIYF
few	-	TRBV7-6	TRBJ2-1	TGTGCCAGCAGCCAGCCCCGAGGAGAGCAGTTCTTC	CASSQPRGEQFF